The 9 T cell receptor beta chains listed next were all sequenced from one sample in a study of blood T cell repertoires in COVID-19 (dated by TCRdb to 2019 to 2021). The library relied on the immunoSEQ multiplex PCR assay. Held by TCRdb, this immuneACCESS table contains in-frame sequences only and omits some clones. Under half of the omission traces to an unresolved V gene where checked; the cause of the rest is unknown. The sample yields around 200,000 clones; roughly 85% were counted once. The ten most abundant clones make up 15% to 20% of the sample. What was sequenced was PBMCs or T cells enriched from blood (not recorded which). These receptors were collected from a man aged 35 to 55 who had recovered from COVID-19.

The chain combines TRBV4-2 with TRBJ2-7; 7 bases line up with TRBD2. The CDR3 runs to 13 residues. Germline assignment: CDR1 LGHNA and CDR2 YNFKEQ. J was trimmed by 3 bases and V by 1 base; bases with no gene match: 0. The CDR3 protein is CASSQASGYEQYF. The CDR3 nucleotides read TGTGCCAGCAGCCAAGCTAGCGGCTACGAGCAGTACTTC.

This clone was found many times. CDR3 sequence reads: CASSRGRSYEQYF. CDR3 nucleotides: TGTGCCAGCAGCCGCGGGCGCTCCTACGAGCAGTACTTC. The chain is built from TRBV2 and TRBJ2-7; D might be TRBD2 (5 bases). V was cut by 6 bases and J by 0 bases, with 9 bases left in between. CDR1 and CDR2 (germline): SNHLY, FYNNEI. There are 13 residues in the CDR3.

V gene TRBV16 combines with J gene TRBJ1-1, with a tentative D call TRBD1 (5 bases). Trimming removed 4 bases from V and 0 bases from J, with 12 bases in between. Germline V gene data show CDR1 as KGHSY and CDR2 as FQNENV. The CDR3 runs to 15 residues. CDR3 nucleotides: TGTGCCAGCAGCCCACGACAGACCATGAACACTGAAGCTTTCTTT. Amino acids: CASSPRQTMNTEAFF.

The chain carries TRBV11-2 and TRBJ2-3, with 13 bases lining up with TRBD2. The CDR3 has 19 amino acids. V was pared by 4 bases and J by 4 bases, with 14 bases of the junction left unmatched. Germline V gene sequence: CDR1 SGHAT, CDR2 FQNNGV. CDR3 loop: CASSSITSGRAYVADTQYF. CDR3 coding DNA: TGTGCCAGCAGCTCCATAACTAGCGGGAGGGCCTATGTAGCAGATACGCAGTATTTT.

The chain joins TRBV5-1 to TRBJ2-2; 8 bases are a match to TRBD1. Germline V lookup: CDR1 SGHRS, CDR2 YFSETQ. The CDR3 extends over 18 amino acids. After removal of 0 bases from V and 5 bases from J, the junction contained 12 bases not matched to a gene. Written as DNA, the CDR3 is TGCGCCAGCAGCTTGGCCATCGACAGGGGAATAATAACCGGGGAGCTGTTTTTT. Protein: CASSLAIDRGIITGELFF. Full variable domain (outside the CDR3, taken from reference TRBV5-1 and TRBJ2-2): KAGVTQTPRYLIKTRGQQVTLSCSPISGHRSVSWYQQTPGQGLQFLFEYFSETQRNKGNFPGRFSGRQFSNSRSEMNVSTLELGDSALYLCASSLAIDRGIITGELFFGEGSRLTVL.

The CDR3: CASSLGSGQSRGQYF. The DNA for the CDR3 is TGCGCCAGCAGCTTGGGTTCGGGACAGTCGAGAGGGCAGTACTTC. The chain is built from TRBV5-1 and TRBJ2-7, with TRBD1 matching 7 bases. Germline V lookup: CDR1 SGHRS, CDR2 YFSETQ. Trimming took 0 bases from V and 9 from J; bases not matched to a gene: 12. CDR3 length equals 15 residues.

V usage is TRBV5-6 and J usage is TRBJ2-7; 8 nucleotides align to TRBD2. The trim removed 2 bases at V and 3 bases at J, leaving 4 bases unmatched. The CDR3 covers 14 residues. Germline V gives CDR1 SGHDT, CDR2 YYEEEE. CDR3 bases: TGTGCCAGCAGCTTAGCGGGAGATCTCTACGAGCAGTACTTC. This encodes CASSLAGDLYEQYF.

The V gene is TRBV28, the J gene TRBJ2-7, with D perhaps matching TRBD1 (7 bases). The CDR3 contains 15 residues. Trimming pared 4 bases from V and 6 bases from J, leaving 19 bases between. CDR1 is MDHEN, CDR2 SYDVKM, per germline. CDR3 sequence reads: CASSWGDRSFSEQYF. In DNA form, the CDR3 reads TGTGCCAGCAGTTGGGGGGACAGAAGTTTTTCCGAGCAGTACTTC.

CDR3: CASRETDSSGNTIYF. The CDR3 DNA reads TGTGCCAGTAGAGAGACCGACAGCTCTGGAAACACCATATATTTT. The J gene is TRBJ1-3, the V gene TRBV19; possible D gene TRBD1, 5 bases. Germline CDR1 LNHDA, CDR2 SQIVND (reference sequence). CDR3 size: 15 residues. V lost 6 bases, J lost 0 bases, and 12 bases lay in between.